This T cell receptor beta chain was captured by sequencing in a study of blood T cell repertoires in COVID-19. On the study more broadly: Donors in the United States, Italy and Spain gave samples during acute or convalescent COVID-19. In each case, the material was cDNA or gDNA derived from T cells, B-cell-depleted T cells, or PBMCs.

This CDR3 is 13 amino acids long. The germline gives CDR1 MNHEY, CDR2 SMNVEV (reference sequence). Under the authors' procedure: Nucleated cell number was recorded as an estimate derived from reference gene primer amplification. Profiling relied on immunoSEQ multiplex PCR, and the TCRdb table lists in-frame clones only, not all of them. V and J calls and clone size follow that table, whereas D and trimming were derived from the DNA. The sample has tens of thousands of clones; over 80% are singletons. The chain recombines TRBV27 with TRBJ2-7; TRBD2 is a possible D gene (7 bases). This clonotype was sampled from a man aged 45-65 years with active COVID-19. Sequencing input: peripheral blood. CDR3 sequence: CGTRGHHSYEQYF. The CDR3 DNA reads as TGTGGTACGCGGGGGCATCACTCCTACGAGCAGTACTTC.